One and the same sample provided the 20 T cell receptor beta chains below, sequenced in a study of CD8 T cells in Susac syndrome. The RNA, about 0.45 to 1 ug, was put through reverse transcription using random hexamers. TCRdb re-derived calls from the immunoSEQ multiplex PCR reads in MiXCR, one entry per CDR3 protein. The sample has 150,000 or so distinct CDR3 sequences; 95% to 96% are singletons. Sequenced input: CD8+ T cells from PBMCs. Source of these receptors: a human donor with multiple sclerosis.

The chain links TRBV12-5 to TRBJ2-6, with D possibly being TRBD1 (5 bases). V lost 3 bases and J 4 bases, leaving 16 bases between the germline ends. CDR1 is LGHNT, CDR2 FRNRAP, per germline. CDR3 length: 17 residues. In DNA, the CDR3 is TGTGCTAGTGGTTTCCTAATAACAGGTCCGGGGGCCAACGTCCTGACTTTC. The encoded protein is CASGFLITGPGANVLTF. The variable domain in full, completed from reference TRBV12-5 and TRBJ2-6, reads DARVTQTPRHKVTEMGQEVTMRCQPILGHNTVFWYRQTMMQGLELLAYFRNRAPLDDSGMPKDRFSAEMPDATLATLKIQPSEPRDSAVYFCASGFLITGPGANVLTFGAGSRLTVL.

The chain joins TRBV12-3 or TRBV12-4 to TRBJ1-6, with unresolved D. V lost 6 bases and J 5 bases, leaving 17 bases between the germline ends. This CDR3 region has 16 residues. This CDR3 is CASSYGSQWDNSPLHF. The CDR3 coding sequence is TGTGCCAGCAGCTATGGGAGTCAATGGGATAATTCACCCCTCCACTTT.

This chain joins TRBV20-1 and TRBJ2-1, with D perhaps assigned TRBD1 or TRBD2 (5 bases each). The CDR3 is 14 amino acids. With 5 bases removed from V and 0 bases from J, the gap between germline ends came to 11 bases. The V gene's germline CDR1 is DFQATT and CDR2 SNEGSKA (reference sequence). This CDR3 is CSAFPGSSYNEQFF. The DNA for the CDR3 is TGCAGTGCTTTCCCAGGGAGCTCCTACAATGAGCAGTTCTTC.

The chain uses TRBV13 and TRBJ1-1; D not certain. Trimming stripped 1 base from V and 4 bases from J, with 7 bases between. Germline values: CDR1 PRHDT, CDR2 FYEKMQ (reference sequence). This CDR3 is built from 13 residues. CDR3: CASSLDPGTEAFF. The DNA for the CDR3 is TGTGCCAGCAGCTTAGACCCGGGCACTGAAGCTTTCTTT.

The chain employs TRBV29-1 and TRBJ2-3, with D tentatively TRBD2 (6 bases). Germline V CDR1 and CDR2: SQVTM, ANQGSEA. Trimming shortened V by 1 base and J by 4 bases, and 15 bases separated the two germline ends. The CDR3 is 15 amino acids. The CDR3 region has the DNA TGCAGCGTTGAAGGGGAGGCTAGAAGTGCAGATACGCAGTATTTT. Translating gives CSVEGEARSADTQYF.

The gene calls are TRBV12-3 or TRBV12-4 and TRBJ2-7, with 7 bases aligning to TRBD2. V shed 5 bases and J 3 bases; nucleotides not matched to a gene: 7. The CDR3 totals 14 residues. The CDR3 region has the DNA TGTGCCAGCAGTCCCGGTGGCGGGAGCTACGAGCAGTACTTC. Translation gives CASSPGGGSYEQYF.

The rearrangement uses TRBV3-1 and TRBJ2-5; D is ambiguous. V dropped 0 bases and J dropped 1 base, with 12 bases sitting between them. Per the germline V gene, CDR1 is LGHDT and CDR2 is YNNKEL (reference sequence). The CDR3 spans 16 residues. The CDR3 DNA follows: TGTGCCAGCAGCCAAGAAGGCAGGCTCCCCCAAGAGACCCAGTACTTC. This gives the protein CASSQEGRLPQETQYF.

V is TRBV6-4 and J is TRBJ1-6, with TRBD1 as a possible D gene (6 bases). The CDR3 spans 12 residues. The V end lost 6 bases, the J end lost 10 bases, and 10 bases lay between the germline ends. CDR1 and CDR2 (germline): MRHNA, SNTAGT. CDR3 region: CASSDGGSPLHF. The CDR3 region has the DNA TGTGCCAGCAGCGACGGGGGCTCACCCCTCCACTTT.

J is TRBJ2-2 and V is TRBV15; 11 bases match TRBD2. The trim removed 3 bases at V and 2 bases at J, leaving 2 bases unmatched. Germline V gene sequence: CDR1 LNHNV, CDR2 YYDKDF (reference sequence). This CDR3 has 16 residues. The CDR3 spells CATSRTSGDNTGELFF. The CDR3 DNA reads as TGTGCCACCAGCAGGACTAGCGGGGATAACACCGGGGAGCTGTTTTTT.

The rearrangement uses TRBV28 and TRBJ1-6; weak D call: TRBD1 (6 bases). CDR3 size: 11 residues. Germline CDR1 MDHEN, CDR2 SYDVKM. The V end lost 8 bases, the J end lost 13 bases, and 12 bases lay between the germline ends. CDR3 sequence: CASSNREPLHF. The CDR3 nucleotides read TGTGCCAGCTCAAACAGGGAGCCCCTCCACTTT. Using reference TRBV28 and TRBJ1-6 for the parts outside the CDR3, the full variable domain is DVKVTQSSRYLVKRTGEKVFLECVQDMDHENMFWYRQDPGLGLRLIYFSYDVKMKEKGDIPEGYSVSREKKERFSLILESASTNQTSMYLCASSNREPLHFGNGTRLTVT.

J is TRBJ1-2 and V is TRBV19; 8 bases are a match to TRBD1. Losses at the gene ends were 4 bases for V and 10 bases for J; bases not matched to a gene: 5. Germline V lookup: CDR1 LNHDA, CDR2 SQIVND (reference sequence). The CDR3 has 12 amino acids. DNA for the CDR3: TGTGCCAGTAGTACAGGGACAGGAATCTACACCTTC. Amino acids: CASSTGTGIYTF. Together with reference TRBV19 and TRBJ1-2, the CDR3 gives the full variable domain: DGGITQSPKYLFRKEGQNVTLSCEQNLNHDAMYWYRQDPGQGLRLIYYSQIVNDFQKGDIAEGYSVSREKKESFPLTVTSAQKNPTAFYLCASSTGTGIYTFGSGTRLTVV.

The CDR3 reads CSARGRRGSSYNEQFF. The DNA of the CDR3 is TGCAGTGCTAGGGGTCGGCGGGGGAGCTCCTACAATGAGCAGTTCTTC. The chain links TRBV20-1 to TRBJ2-1; TRBD2 matches at 7 bases. CDR1 and CDR2 from the germline V gene are DFQATT and SNEGSKA (reference sequence). The CDR3 totals 16 residues. V lost 3 bases to trimming and J lost 0 bases; unmatched junction nucleotides: 8.

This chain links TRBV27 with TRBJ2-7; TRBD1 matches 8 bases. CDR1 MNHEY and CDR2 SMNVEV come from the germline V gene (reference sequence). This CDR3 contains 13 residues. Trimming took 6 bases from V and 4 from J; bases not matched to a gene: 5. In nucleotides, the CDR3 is TGTGCCAGCAGACCCACAGGGGGTTACGAGCAGTACGTC. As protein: CASRPTGGYEQYV.

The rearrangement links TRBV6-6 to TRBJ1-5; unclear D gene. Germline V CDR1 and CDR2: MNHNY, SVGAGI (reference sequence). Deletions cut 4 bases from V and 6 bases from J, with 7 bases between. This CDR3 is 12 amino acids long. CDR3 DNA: TGTGCCAGCAGTTTGATAGGTCAGCCCCAGCATTTT. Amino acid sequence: CASSLIGQPQHF.

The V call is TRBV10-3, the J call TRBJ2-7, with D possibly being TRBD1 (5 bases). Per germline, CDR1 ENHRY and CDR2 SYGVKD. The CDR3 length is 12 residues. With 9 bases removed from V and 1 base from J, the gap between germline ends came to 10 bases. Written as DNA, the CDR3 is TGTGCCATATCTGACAGATCCTACGAGCAGTACTTC. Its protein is CAISDRSYEQYF.

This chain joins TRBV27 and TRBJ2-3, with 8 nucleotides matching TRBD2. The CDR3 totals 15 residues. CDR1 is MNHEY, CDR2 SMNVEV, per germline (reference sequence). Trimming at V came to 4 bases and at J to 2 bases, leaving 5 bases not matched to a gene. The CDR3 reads CASSYSGDYTDTQYF. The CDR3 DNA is TGTGCCAGCAGTTATAGCGGGGATTACACAGATACGCAGTATTTT.

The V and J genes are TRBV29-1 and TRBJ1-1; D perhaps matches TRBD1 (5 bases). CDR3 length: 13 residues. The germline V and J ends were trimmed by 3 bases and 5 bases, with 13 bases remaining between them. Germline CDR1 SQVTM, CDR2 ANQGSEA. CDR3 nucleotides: TGCAGCGTTGAGGGGGATAAACGGACTGAAGCTTTCTTT. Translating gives CSVEGDKRTEAFF.

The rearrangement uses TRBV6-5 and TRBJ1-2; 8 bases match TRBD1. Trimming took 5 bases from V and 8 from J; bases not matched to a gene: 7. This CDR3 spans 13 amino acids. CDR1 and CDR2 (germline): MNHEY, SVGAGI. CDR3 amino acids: CASSGQGDWGYTF. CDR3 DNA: TGTGCCAGCAGTGGACAGGGCGATTGGGGCTACACCTTC.

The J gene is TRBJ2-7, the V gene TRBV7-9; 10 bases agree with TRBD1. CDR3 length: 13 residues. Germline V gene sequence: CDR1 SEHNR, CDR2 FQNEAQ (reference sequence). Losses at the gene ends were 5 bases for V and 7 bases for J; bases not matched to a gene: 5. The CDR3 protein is CASSPADRGEQYF. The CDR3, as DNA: TGTGCCAGCAGCCCAGCGGACAGGGGGGAGCAGTACTTC.

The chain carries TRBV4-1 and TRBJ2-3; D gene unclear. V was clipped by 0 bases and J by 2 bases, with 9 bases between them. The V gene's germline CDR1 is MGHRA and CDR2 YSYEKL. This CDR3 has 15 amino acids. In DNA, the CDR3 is TGCGCCAGCAGCCAAGAAGAAGGATACACAGATACGCAGTATTTT. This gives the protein CASSQEEGYTDTQYF.